This T cell receptor beta chain originates from a study of blood T cell repertoires in COVID-19. Clinical histories supplied by participants themselves formed the basis of cohort assignment. CDR1 SGHVS and CDR2 FQNEAQ come from the germline V gene. V was clipped by 1 base and J by 9 bases, with 10 bases between them. The CDR3 spans 13 residues. Original data processing: From reference gene primer amplification, estimates of nucleated cell counts were derived. Sequencing used immunoSEQ multiplex PCR; TCRdb keeps in-frame clones, though not all of them. V and J calls and clone size are those listed in that table; D and trimming were worked out from the DNA. This sample has about 210,000 clones, with around 85% found just once.

This sequence originates from a man aged 35-49 years who had recovered from COVID-19. The sequencing input was PBMCs or T cells enriched from blood (not recorded which). V gene TRBV7-8 combines with J gene TRBJ1-5; D gene unclear. The CDR3 DNA follows: TGTGCCAGCAGCTTAGATCCATCGGGGCCCCAGCATTTT. Translating gives CASSLDPSGPQHF.